The rows below give T cell receptor beta chains drawn from one sample of a study of response to subunit inactivated influenza vaccine. From the RT-PCR reads, TCRdb called clonotypes with MiXCR, one entry per CDR3 protein. Among over 800,000 distinct CDR3 sequences listed, around 21% were seen once. This specimen was PBMCs from blood, taken roughly 5 days after vaccination. Receptors originate from a man aged 50 to 59 who received an inactivated influenza vaccine. The CDR3 runs from the conserved cysteine through the conserved F or W. Fields, in order: V gene, D gene, J gene, CDR3 length, clone size, CDR3 protein, CDR3 DNA. The D gene is left open where the match is weak. Clone size is not always given. Where it is, it says once, few, many or a class for expanded clones.

V: TRBV20-1; D: -; J: TRBJ1-1; length: 14; size: few; CDR3: CSATDGGGNTEAFF; DNA: TGCAGTGCTACCGACGGAGGAGGGAACACTGAAGCTTTCTTT
V: TRBV10-3; D: -; J: TRBJ1-1; length: 14; size: -; CDR3: CAIRALGGNTEAFF; DNA: TGTGCCATCCGGGCGTTGGGAGGGAACACTGAAGCTTTCTTT
V: TRBV24-1; D: -; J: TRBJ2-3; length: 15; size: many; CDR3: CATSDFDGYTDTQYF; DNA: TGTGCCACCAGTGACTTCGACGGATACACAGATACGCAGTATTTT
V: TRBV5-6; D: -; J: TRBJ2-1; length: 15; size: few; CDR3: CASSLHGNLYNEQFF; DNA: TGTGCCAGCAGCTTGCACGGGAACCTCTACAATGAGCAGTTCTTC
V: TRBV4-2; D: TRBD1; J: TRBJ2-7; length: 16; size: many; CDR3: CASSQVSAGGSYEQYF; DNA: TGTGCCAGCAGCCAAGTGTCGGCAGGGGGTTCCTACGAGCAGTACTTC
V: TRBV7-2; D: TRBD1; J: TRBJ2-3; length: 15; size: -; CDR3: CASSYGTGLTDTQYF; DNA: TGTGCCAGCAGCTATGGGACAGGGCTCACAGATACGCAGTATTTT
V: TRBV18; D: -; J: TRBJ2-2; length: 13; size: -; CDR3: CASRQLETGELFF; DNA: TGTGCCAGCCGACAGTTGGAAACCGGGGAGCTGTTTTTT
V: TRBV5-1; D: TRBD1; J: TRBJ1-2; length: 16; size: -; CDR3: CASSFGPGTGISGYTF; DNA: TGCGCCAGCAGCTTTGGGCCCGGGACAGGGATTTCTGGCTACACCTTC
V: TRBV29-1; D: -; J: TRBJ2-2; length: 15; size: -; CDR3: CSVDSGSPGTGELFF; DNA: TGCAGCGTTGATTCCGGCAGTCCCGGGACCGGGGAGCTGTTTTTT
V: TRBV18; D: TRBD2; J: TRBJ2-2; length: 17; size: -; CDR3: CASSATAGVWDTGELFF; DNA: TGTGCCAGCTCGGCGACGGCGGGAGTTTGGGACACCGGGGAGCTGTTTTTT
V: TRBV12-3/TRBV12-4; D: -; J: TRBJ2-5; length: 14; size: many; CDR3: CASSGDTSQETQYF; DNA: TGTGCCAGCAGTGGGGACACCTCCCAAGAGACCCAGTACTTC
V: TRBV29-1; D: -; J: TRBJ2-1; length: 12; size: -; CDR3: CSAAGENNEQFF; DNA: TGCAGCGCTGCAGGGGAAAACAATGAGCAGTTCTTC
V: TRBV6-1; D: -; J: TRBJ2-5; length: 13; size: few; CDR3: CASSPAEEETQYF; DNA: TGTGCCAGCAGCCCCGCCGAAGAAGAGACCCAGTACTTC
V: TRBV7-3; D: -; J: TRBJ2-3; length: 18; size: few; CDR3: CASSSRKGGGADTDTQYF; DNA: TGTGCCAGCAGCTCCCGCAAGGGTGGGGGGGCCGACACAGATACGCAGTATTTT
V: TRBV20-1; D: TRBD2; J: TRBJ2-2; length: 16; size: once; CDR3: CSARASGRAHTGELFF; DNA: TGCAGTGCTAGAGCCAGCGGGAGGGCGCACACCGGGGAGCTGTTTTTT
V: TRBV7-9; D: TRBD2; J: TRBJ2-4; length: 14; size: -; CDR3: CASSPGLSGRIQYF; DNA: TGTGCCAGCAGCCCCGGGCTTAGCGGGAGAATTCAGTACTTC
V: TRBV6-5; D: TRBD1; J: TRBJ1-1; length: 17; size: few; CDR3: CASSYDTGTGDFTEAFF; DNA: TGTGCCAGCAGTTATGACACCGGGACAGGGGATTTCACTGAAGCTTTCTTT
V: TRBV10-3; D: TRBD2; J: TRBJ2-5; length: 16; size: -; CDR3: CAISALAGVYQETQYF; DNA: TGTGCCATCAGTGCCCTAGCGGGGGTGTACCAAGAGACCCAGTACTTC
V: TRBV20-1; D: -; J: TRBJ1-1; length: 15; size: -; CDR3: CSATPGLGMNTEAFF; DNA: TGCAGTGCTACTCCGGGCCTCGGAATGAACACTGAAGCTTTCTTT
V: TRBV5-1; D: -; J: TRBJ2-3; length: 14; size: -; CDR3: CASSLGVVPDTQYF; DNA: TGCGCCAGCAGCTTGGGGGTAGTCCCGGATACGCAGTATTTT
V: TRBV11-2; D: -; J: TRBJ2-4; length: 18; size: -; CDR3: CASSPLTRSRGAKNIQYF; DNA: TGTGCCAGCAGCCCCCTCACGAGAAGCCGGGGGGCCAAAAACATTCAGTACTTC
V: TRBV12-3/TRBV12-4; D: TRBD2; J: TRBJ2-3; length: 15; size: many; CDR3: CASSLSSGSLNTQYF; DNA: TGTGCCAGCAGTTTATCCAGCGGGAGTTTAAATACGCAGTATTTT
V: TRBV24-1; D: TRBD2; J: TRBJ2-3; length: 15; size: -; CDR3: CATSDPGLAGDTQYF; DNA: TGTGCCACCAGTGATCCCGGGTTAGCGGGAGATACGCAGTATTTT
V: TRBV6-5; D: -; J: TRBJ1-1; length: 14; size: few; CDR3: CASSYGREGTEAFF; DNA: TGTGCCAGCAGTTACGGTAGGGAGGGCACTGAAGCTTTCTTT
V: TRBV10-3; D: TRBD1; J: TRBJ1-2; length: 15; size: -; CDR3: CAISEPGQGQRGYTF; DNA: TGTGCCATCAGTGAGCCCGGACAGGGCCAACGTGGCTACACCTTC
V: TRBV20-1; D: TRBD2; J: TRBJ2-4; length: 14; size: few; CDR3: CSARTGGGGNIQYF; DNA: TGCAGTGCTAGAACGGGAGGGGGGGGGAACATTCAGTACTTC
V: TRBV5-6; D: -; J: TRBJ2-4; length: 16; size: -; CDR3: CASSRAGGLGKNIQYF; DNA: TGTGCCAGCAGCAGGGCCGGGGGGCTCGGCAAAAACATTCAGTACTTC
V: TRBV10-3; D: -; J: TRBJ1-2; length: 14; size: -; CDR3: CAIKEDGANYGYTF; DNA: TGTGCCATCAAGGAGGACGGAGCTAACTATGGCTACACCTTC
V: TRBV12-3/TRBV12-4; D: -; J: TRBJ2-7; length: 15; size: few; CDR3: CASSFLGFARNEQYF; DNA: TGTGCCAGCAGTTTTCTTGGGTTTGCAAGGAACGAGCAGTACTTC
V: TRBV7-2; D: -; J: TRBJ2-7; length: 16; size: -; CDR3: CASSLRIAESSYEQYF; DNA: TGTGCCAGCAGCCTAAGGATAGCGGAAAGCTCCTACGAGCAGTACTTC
V: TRBV6-1; D: TRBD1; J: TRBJ2-2; length: 17; size: -; CDR3: CASSANHRQGWTGELFF; DNA: TGTGCCAGCAGTGCGAACCACCGACAGGGGTGGACCGGGGAGCTGTTTTTT
V: TRBV30; D: TRBD2; J: TRBJ2-3; length: 14; size: -; CDR3: CAWSVREGTDTQYF; DNA: TGTGCCTGGAGTGTTCGGGAGGGCACAGATACGCAGTATTTT
V: TRBV12-3/TRBV12-4; D: -; J: TRBJ2-5; length: 12; size: -; CDR3: CASSWTEKTQYF; DNA: TGTGCCAGCAGTTGGACTGAGAAGACCCAGTACTTC
V: TRBV10-3; D: TRBD1; J: TRBJ1-6; length: 14; size: few; CDR3: CAIRTDRDNSPLHF; DNA: TGTGCCATCAGGACGGACAGGGATAATTCACCCCTCCACTTT
V: TRBV6-1; D: TRBD1; J: TRBJ2-7; length: 14; size: -; CDR3: CASTPQGKDYEQYF; DNA: TGTGCCAGCACGCCACAGGGGAAGGACTACGAGCAGTACTTC
V: TRBV20-1; D: TRBD1; J: TRBJ1-4; length: 17; size: many; CDR3: CSARDVTGQGANEKLFF; DNA: TGCAGTGCTAGAGATGTTACAGGACAGGGGGCAAATGAAAAACTGTTTTTT
V: TRBV12-3/TRBV12-4; D: -; J: TRBJ2-2; length: 17; size: few; CDR3: CASSFGIGPQNTGELFF; DNA: TGTGCCAGCAGTTTCGGCATTGGGCCACAAAACACCGGGGAGCTGTTTTTT
V: TRBV20-1; D: TRBD2; J: TRBJ2-1; length: 14; size: -; CDR3: CSAKRGAGYNEQFF; DNA: TGCAGTGCTAAGCGGGGGGCCGGGTACAATGAGCAGTTCTTC
V: TRBV3-1; D: -; J: TRBJ1-4; length: 15; size: -; CDR3: CASSLRTGTNEKLFF; DNA: TGTGCCAGCAGCTTACGAACGGGTACTAATGAAAAACTGTTTTTT
V: TRBV6-5; D: -; J: TRBJ1-1; length: 14; size: few; CDR3: CASSYAGRATEAFF; DNA: TGTGCCAGCAGTTACGCCGGGAGAGCCACTGAAGCTTTCTTT
V: TRBV6-2/TRBV6-3; D: -; J: TRBJ1-2; length: 13; size: few; CDR3: CASTDAWLYGYTF; DNA: TGTGCCAGCACGGACGCTTGGCTTTATGGCTACACCTTC
V: TRBV11-3; D: TRBD1; J: TRBJ1-2; length: 15; size: -; CDR3: CASSLVPGGCYGYTF; DNA: TGTGCCAGCAGCTTAGTACCAGGGGGCTGCTATGGCTACACCTTC
V: TRBV3-1; D: TRBD2; J: TRBJ2-5; length: 13; size: -; CDR3: CASSPGLAGSEYF; DNA: TGTGCCAGCAGCCCTGGACTAGCGGGGAGTGAGTACTTC
V: TRBV19; D: -; J: TRBJ2-7; length: 15; size: many; CDR3: CASSTDPIGPYEQYF; DNA: TGTGCCAGTAGTACCGATCCCATCGGACCCTACGAGCAGTACTTC
V: TRBV7-2; D: -; J: TRBJ1-2; length: 14; size: -; CDR3: CASSFRPLSGGYTF; DNA: TGTGCCAGCAGCTTTCGCCCTCTTTCGGGAGGCTACACCTTC
V: TRBV7-2; D: TRBD2; J: TRBJ2-1; length: 17; size: -; CDR3: CASSRTSGRLSYNEQFF; DNA: TGTGCCAGCAGCCGGACTAGCGGGAGGCTATCCTACAATGAGCAGTTCTTC
V: TRBV7-6; D: -; J: TRBJ1-5; length: 15; size: -; CDR3: CASSLARNSNQPQHF; DNA: TGTGCCAGCAGCTTAGCGCGGAATAGCAATCAGCCCCAGCATTTT
V: TRBV5-1; D: TRBD2; J: TRBJ2-3; length: 15; size: few; CDR3: CASSLRGLATDTQYF; DNA: TGCGCCAGCAGCTTGAGGGGACTAGCTACAGATACGCAGTATTTT
V: TRBV29-1; D: -; J: TRBJ1-1; length: 13; size: -; CDR3: CSVRPHGRGEAFF; DNA: TGCAGCGTCAGGCCTCACGGAAGGGGTGAAGCTTTCTTT
V: TRBV15; D: -; J: TRBJ2-3; length: 14; size: few; CDR3: CATSRVHATDTQYF; DNA: TGTGCCACCAGCAGAGTTCATGCCACAGATACGCAGTATTTT
V: TRBV29-1; D: TRBD1; J: TRBJ1-2; length: 12; size: -; CDR3: CSDSQGTHGYTF; DNA: TGCAGCGATTCACAGGGGACCCATGGCTACACCTTC
V: TRBV7-9; D: -; J: TRBJ2-5; length: 15; size: few; CDR3: CASSFRTPRQETQYF; DNA: TGTGCCAGCAGCTTCCGGACACCACGCCAAGAGACCCAGTACTTC
V: TRBV7-2; D: TRBD1; J: TRBJ1-1; length: 14; size: -; CDR3: CASSPRQGNAEAFF; DNA: TGTGCCAGCAGCCCAAGACAGGGTAATGCTGAAGCTTTCTTT
V: TRBV3-1; D: TRBD2; J: TRBJ2-2; length: 21; size: -; CDR3: CASTPNQGGEREVAATGELFF; DNA: TGTGCCAGCACGCCAAACCAGGGGGGGGAGCGGGAGGTAGCGGCGACCGGGGAGCTGTTTTTT
V: TRBV20-1; D: TRBD2; J: TRBJ2-7; length: 15; size: few; CDR3: CSAPPPTSGRREQYF; DNA: TGCAGTGCCCCACCCCCGACTAGCGGGAGGAGAGAGCAGTACTTC